This entry lists 11 T cell receptor beta chains sequenced from one sample in a study of blood T cells in healthy people across ages. A second PCR of about 7 to 12 cycles used a sample-barcoded 5' primer and a J-beta primer mix. TCRdb ran MiXCR on the 5' RACE reads and lists one entry per CDR3 protein. This sample has hundreds of thousands of distinct CDR3 sequences; 40% to 60% occur once, and the top ten carry roughly 12%. Sequenced sample: blood. The receptors shown here come from a man aged 30 to 39 in good health.

The V and J genes are TRBV29-1 and TRBJ2-3; TRBD2 agrees at 10 bases. Per germline, CDR1 SQVTM and CDR2 ANQGSEA. The CDR3 contains 16 residues. The V segment lost 3 bases and the J segment 5 bases; nucleotides outside the gene matches: 11. Written as DNA, the CDR3 is TGCAGCGTTGATGGGCTAGCGGGGGCCCCGGGAGATACGCAGTATTTT. Translation: CSVDGLAGAPGDTQYF.

On this clonotype: This sequence may be a read error, since a much larger clone differs from it by one base. V and J are TRBV14 and TRBJ2-1, with 11 bases aligning to TRBD2. The J call is uncertain, as TRBJ2-7 better fits the DNA end. CDR1 SGHDN and CDR2 FVKESK come from the germline V gene. The CDR3 length is 16 residues. The CDR3 sequence: CASSHGTSGSYNEQYF. CDR3 in DNA: TGTGCCAGCAGCCACGGGACTAGCGGCTCCTACAATGAGCAGTACTTC.

This chain uses TRBV20-1 with TRBJ1-1; no clear D gene. Trimming took 3 bases from V and 1 from J, leaving 9 bases between them. The CDR3 runs to 13 residues. Germline V gene sequence: CDR1 DFQATT, CDR2 SNEGSKA (reference sequence). CDR3 sequence reads: CSASQVTNTEAFF. The CDR3 DNA reads as TGCAGTGCTAGCCAGGTCACGAACACTGAAGCTTTCTTT.

This clonotype was seen a few times. V usage is TRBV19 and J usage is TRBJ2-7; D is undetermined. Trimming took 2 bases from V and 6 from J, leaving 17 bases between them. This CDR3 contains 15 residues. The germline gives CDR1 LNHDA, CDR2 SQIVND (reference sequence). For the CDR3, the DNA is TGTGCCAGTAGTATATCACCCGGGCCCTCGAGCGAGCAGTACTTC. It is translated as CASSISPGPSSEQYF. Complete variable domain (other parts from reference TRBV19 and TRBJ2-7): DGGITQSPKYLFRKEGQNVTLSCEQNLNHDAMYWYRQDPGQGLRLIYYSQIVNDFQKGDIAEGYSVSREKKESFPLTVTSAQKNPTAFYLCASSISPGPSSEQYFGPGTRLTVT.

This chain uses TRBV6-6 with TRBJ1-3; 7 bases align to TRBD1. The CDR3 has 14 amino acids. V gave up 7 bases and J gave up 4 bases; unmatched junction bases: 7. CDR1 is MNHNY, CDR2 SVGAGI, per germline (reference sequence). CDR3 amino acids: CASTITGAGNTIYF. In nucleotides, the CDR3 is TGTGCCAGCACCATAACAGGGGCCGGAAACACCATATATTTT.

This clonotype was picked up a small number of times. The V gene is TRBV28, the J gene TRBJ2-5; the D is unclear. This CDR3 spans 14 amino acids. From germline, CDR1 is MDHEN and CDR2 SYDVKM. Trimming cost V 5 bases and J 1 base, with 11 bases left between them. This CDR3 is CASSLDTTQETQYF. DNA for the CDR3: TGTGCCAGCAGTCTCGACACGACCCAAGAGACCCAGTACTTC.

The chain joins TRBV5-1 to TRBJ2-5; D uncertain. Germline loops: CDR1 SGHRS, CDR2 YFSETQ. The CDR3 is 15 amino acids. V lost 0 bases, J lost 4 bases, and 13 bases lay in between. The CDR3 spells CASSLEGSRTETQYF. The DNA of the CDR3 is TGCGCCAGCAGCTTGGAAGGATCCAGAACAGAGACCCAGTACTTC.

This chain joins TRBV6-6 and TRBJ1-1, with no clear D. CDR3 length: 15 residues. V shed 0 bases and J shed 8 bases, with 16 bases lying between them. Germline lookup yields CDR1 MNHNY and CDR2 SVGAGI (reference sequence). CDR3 loop: CASSYSRGVGSEAFF. As DNA, the CDR3 is TGTGCCAGCAGTTACTCACGGGGTGTAGGGTCGGAAGCTTTCTTT.

This clonotype was observed a few times. The CDR3 sequence: CASSYSGTPSSYNEQFF. Written as DNA, the CDR3 is TGTGCCAGCAGTTACTCCGGGACTCCAAGCTCCTACAATGAGCAGTTCTTC. This chain links TRBV11-2 with TRBJ2-1; TRBD2 is a possible D gene (6 bases). This CDR3 comprises 17 residues. V was clipped by 6 bases and J by 0 bases, with 18 bases between them. The germline CDR1 and CDR2 sequences are SGHAT and FQNNGV.

Note on this clonotype: At one of its ends the junction is not consistent with the germline gene, which may arise from a read error. The chain joins TRBV6-5 to TRBJ1-2, with D unclear. The CDR3 spans 13 residues. Germline V gene data show CDR1 as MNHEY and CDR2 as SVGAGI. In nucleotides, the CDR3 is TGTGCCAGCAGCCAGCGCCTCACACACGGCTGCACCTTC. This codes for CASSQRLTHGCTF.

The chain has TRBV3-1 and TRBJ2-1; D is possibly TRBD2 (5 bases). The CDR3 is made up of 16 amino acids. Germline lookup yields CDR1 LGHDT and CDR2 YNNKEL (reference sequence). V lost 0 bases and J lost 5, with 14 bases in between. CDR3 region: CASSQEPGFWDNEQFF. In DNA form, the CDR3 reads TGTGCCAGCAGCCAAGAACCGGGATTTTGGGACAATGAGCAGTTCTTC.